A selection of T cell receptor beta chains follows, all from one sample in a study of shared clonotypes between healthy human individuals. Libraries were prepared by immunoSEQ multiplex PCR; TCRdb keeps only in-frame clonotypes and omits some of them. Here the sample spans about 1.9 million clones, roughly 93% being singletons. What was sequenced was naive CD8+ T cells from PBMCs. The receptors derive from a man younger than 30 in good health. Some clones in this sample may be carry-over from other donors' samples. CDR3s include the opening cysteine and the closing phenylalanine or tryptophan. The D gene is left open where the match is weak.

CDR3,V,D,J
CASSSQRQGWADTQYF,TRBV7-6,TRBD1,TRBJ2-3
CASSLDRGQGLFGYTF,TRBV7-9,.,TRBJ1-2
CASSEARMHSNTEAFF,TRBV2,.,TRBJ1-1
CASSFEGRFSGNTIYF,TRBV7-8,.,TRBJ1-3
CASSLLGSTNEQYF,TRBV28,.,TRBJ2-7
CASSTSGGPFDQFF,TRBV18,TRBD2,TRBJ2-1
CASRGPSSTQYF,TRBV10-2,.,TRBJ2-3
CASSQDSPDTQYF,TRBV4-3,.,TRBJ2-3
CASSQVAVGRGHEQYF,TRBV4-3,TRBD1,TRBJ2-7
CASSAGQGTEQYF,TRBV9,TRBD1,TRBJ2-7